This T cell receptor (beta chain) was sequenced in a study of cytomegalovirus exposure and HLA in healthy donors listed by TCRdb under 2017. For the study in its entirety: According to a later analysis, the 110 or so validation repertoires were produced on the same platform as the approximately 690 repertoires of the first cohort. The study was designed to test whether signatures of past pathogen exposure could be identified by cataloging public T cell receptors. Besides the first cohort of around 700 subjects, a separate validation cohort made up of 95 to 150 different subjects was used. The study combined high-throughput TCR immunosequencing, statistical association of individual TCRs with disease status, and machine learning to predict cytomegalovirus infection status.

The CDR3 measures 16 amino acids from cysteine to phenylalanine. Only the CDR3 DNA stays, 48 bases, in frame from base 1. V is clipped by 0 bases and J by 10 bases, and the sequence between their germline boundaries is 18 bases long. The CDR1 and CDR2 encoded by the germline V gene (reference sequence) are MNHEY and SMNVEV. Library creation used the immunoSEQ multiplex PCR assay. The authors' analysis ran thus. A statistical classification framework was built for diagnosing cytomegalovirus status from the catalog of TCR beta chain sequences. TCRdb provides this immuneACCESS table in a form limited to in-frame rearrangements. Some clones are lacking; in checked studies, under half of them reflect an unresolved V gene, and why the rest are absent is not known. V and J calls and clone size are copied from that table; D and trimming were computed from the DNA. In this sample the table shows over 130,000 clones, around 87% of which occur a single time. The ten largest clonotypes hold 7.5% to 9% of the sample.

As to this clone: The target of this receptor is not known. Base quality data are lacking; no much larger clone is found one base away.

Here is what the overall study found, with its caveats: A later analysis lacked HLA typing for the validation cohort, so it scored co-occurrence in that cohort across all 110 or so repertoires. In vitro tests confirmed that three of the cytomegalovirus-associated TCR beta chains recognize cytomegalovirus antigens. The classifier was reported to diagnose cytomegalovirus status with high specificity and sensitivity in both the original cohort and the validation cohort. Most TCR sequences were seen in very few donors, while some public TCRs were found in many individuals. Subsequent analysis determined that TCRs grouped into clusters in the first cohort also showed a tendency toward co-occurrence across the roughly 130 validation repertoires, and 85% to 95% of cluster scores exceeded 0. The study gave a list of around 170 TCR beta chains associated with cytomegalovirus. It was suggested by the authors that the approach could potentially be generalized to other disease states and immunological phenotypes.

Donors formed part of the validation cohort, which comprised about 120 subjects and was distinct from the first cohort of under 850 subjects. Material for sequencing was PBMCs. In this chain, TRBV27 is recombined with TRBJ1-4, and perhaps TRBD1 as D gene, on 6 matching bases. The source of this sequence is a man between 18 and 29 years old in good health and CMV-seropositive. The nucleotide sequence reads TGTGCCAGCAGTTTATCTGAGCAAAGGGGGTACCGAAAACTGTTTTTT. This is translated as CASSLSEQRGYRKLFF.